This T cell receptor beta chain was found in a study of blood T cell repertoires in COVID-19. The overall study: COVID-19 samples, acute and convalescent, were from the United States, Italy and Spain.

In this sample, this clone turned up once. Per the original data handling: Amplified reference gene primers provided the basis for estimating nucleated cell counts. Clones were read by immunoSEQ multiplex PCR, and TCRdb kept only the in-frame ones, dropping some. V and J calls and clone size are given by that table; D and trimming were obtained from the DNA. The table records approximately 90,000 clones, 89% of them present only once. This CDR3 comprises 16 residues. Germline V gene data show CDR1 as SGHRS and CDR2 as YFSETQ. J was trimmed by 6 bases and V by 0 bases; bases with no gene match: 8. The V gene is TRBV5-1, the J gene TRBJ2-3; 9 nucleotides line up with TRBD2. Source material: peripheral blood. This receptor was obtained from a man aged 45-65 years with acute or convalescent COVID-19. The CDR3 loop is CASSLEIPSGADTQYF. The CDR3 region has the DNA TGCGCCAGCAGCTTGGAGATACCTAGCGGGGCTGATACGCAGTATTTT.